This TCR beta chain is from a study of cytomegalovirus exposure and HLA in healthy donors. Findings and limits, study-wide: Presence/absence results assume similar sequencing depth per donor, which may not hold.

Germline V gene sequence: CDR1 MNHEY, CDR2 SVGAGI. This CDR3 is 14 amino acids long. Unmatched junction bases numbered 4, after V lost 4 bases and J lost 4 bases. Primers for the PCR totalled 60 Vbeta and 13 Jbeta. Some clones are missing from TCRdb's copy, which holds only in-frame ones; the method was immunoSEQ multiplex PCR. The sample lists roughly 180,000 clones; under 80% were seen once. Concerning this clone itself: The antigen is not known.

The receptor was derived from a woman aged 45-65 years in good health and CMV-seropositive. The sequenced sample was PBMCs. The chain joins TRBV6-5 to TRBJ1-3, with 7 bases identical to TRBD1. Here the CDR3 DNA reads TGTGCCAGCAGTTCCCGACAGGGAGGAAACACCATATATTTT. It specifies CASSSRQGGNTIYF.